Described below is a single TCR beta chain sequence and its context. The antigen is unknown. Germline V lookup: CDR1 SGHDN, CDR2 FVKESK. CDR3 size: 16 residues. Unmatched junction bases numbered 8, after V lost 4 bases and J lost 4 bases. This entry belongs to a study of vaccination and CD4 T cells after COVID-19. Study overall: Treatment of control cultures consisted of a CEFX pool, an HIV-1 Nef pool, or no peptide.

The Oncomine TCR Beta short-read assay sequenced DNA from cultured CD4+ T cells. TCRdb passed the PCR reads through MiXCR, listing each CDR3 protein once. The profile covers about 14,000 distinct CDR3 sequences, with about three fifths appearing a single time and about a sixth taken by the ten largest. Stated treatment: approximately 9-day PBMC culture with coronavirus spike peptide pools or control peptides (ViraFEST assay). Sequencing was done on a sample of CD4+ T cells from blood, cultured in vitro. The V gene is TRBV14, the J gene TRBJ2-2, with 8 bases identical to TRBD2. This clonotype was sampled from a human donor who had recovered from COVID-19. The CDR3 sequence: CASSPGTRGGTGELFF. The CDR3 bases are TGTGCCAGCAGCCCCGGGACTAGGGGGGGCACCGGGGAGCTGTTTTTT.